This entry concerns a single T cell receptor beta chain. The sample contains more than one DNA sequence encoding this CDR3. The CDR3 is 14 residues long. Germline CDR1 is SNHLY and CDR2 is FYNNEI. V lost 4 bases to trimming and J lost 3 bases; unmatched junction nucleotides: 3. Only in-frame clones appear in the TCRdb table, and some are missing; sequencing was by immunoSEQ multiplex PCR. The data contain approximately 670,000 clones, 70% to 90% of them singletons. These data originate in a study of blood T cell repertoires in COVID-19. Turning to the study itself: Sites in the United States, Italy and Spain provided acute and convalescent COVID-19 samples. PBMCs, B-cell-depleted T cells, or T cells were the source of the cDNA or gDNA that made up the material.

The clonotype was recovered from a young woman with acute or convalescent COVID-19. The chain joins TRBV2 to TRBJ1-5; 7 bases align to TRBD1. Sequencing was performed on peripheral blood. The CDR3 spells CASSGTGYNQPQHF. CDR3 DNA sequence: TGTGCCAGCAGTGGGACAGGCTACAATCAGCCCCAGCATTTT.